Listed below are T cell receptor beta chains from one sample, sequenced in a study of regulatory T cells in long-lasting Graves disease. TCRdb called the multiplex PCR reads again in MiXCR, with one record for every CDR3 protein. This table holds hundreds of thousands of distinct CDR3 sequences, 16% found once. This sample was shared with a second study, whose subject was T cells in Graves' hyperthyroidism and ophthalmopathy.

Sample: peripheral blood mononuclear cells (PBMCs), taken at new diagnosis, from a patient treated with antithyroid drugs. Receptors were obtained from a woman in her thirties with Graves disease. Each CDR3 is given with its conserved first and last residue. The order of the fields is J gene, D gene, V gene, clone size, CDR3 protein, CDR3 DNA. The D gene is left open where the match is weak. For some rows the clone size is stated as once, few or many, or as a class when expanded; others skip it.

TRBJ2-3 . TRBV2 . CASRSPSADTQYF TGTGCCAGCAGAAGTCCTTCAGCAGATACGCAGTATTTT
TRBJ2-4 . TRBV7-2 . CASSLFTDKNIQYF TGTGCCAGCAGCTTATTCACTGATAAAAACATTCAGTACTTC
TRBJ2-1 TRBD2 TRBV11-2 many CASSRGEAEQFF TGTGCCAGCAGCCGGGGGGAGGCCGAGCAGTTCTTC
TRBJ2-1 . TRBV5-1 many CASSLTLAEQFF TGCGCCAGCAGCTTGACCCTAGCGGAGCAGTTCTTC
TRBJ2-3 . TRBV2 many CARQGGGTDTQYF TGTGCCAGACAGGGCGGCGGCACAGATACGCAGTATTTT
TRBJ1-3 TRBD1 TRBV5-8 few CASSFRGPGGNTIYF TGTGCCAGCAGCTTCAGGGGGCCAGGAGGAAACACCATATATTTT
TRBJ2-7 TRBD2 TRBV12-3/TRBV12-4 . CASSRRGGDRKNEAPYEQYF TGTGCCAGCAGTCGGCGGGGGGGCGATCGAAAAAATGAAGCCCCCTACGAGCAGTACTTC
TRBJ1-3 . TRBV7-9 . CASSLIRGNNTIYF TGTGCCAGCAGCTTAATACGGGGGAATAACACCATATATTTT
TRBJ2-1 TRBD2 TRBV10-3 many CAISGGSLPGLAGGDEQFF TGTGCCATCAGTGGAGGGTCCTTACCGGGACTAGCGGGAGGCGATGAGCAGTTCTTC
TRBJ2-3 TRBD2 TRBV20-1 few CSARPGGGDTQYF TGCAGTGCTAGACCGGGAGGAGGAGATACGCAGTATTTT
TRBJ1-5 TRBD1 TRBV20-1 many CSATPTGGNQPQHF TGCAGTGCCACACCTACAGGGGGGAATCAGCCCCAGCATTTT
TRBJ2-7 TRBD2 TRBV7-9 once CASSPLAGLTYEQYF TGTGCCAGCAGCCCTTTAGCGGGACTCACCTACGAGCAGTACTTC
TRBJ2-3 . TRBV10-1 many CASGTTDTQYF TGCGCCAGCGGGACCACAGATACGCAGTATTTT
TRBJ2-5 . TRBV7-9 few CASSFAGFTQETQYF TGTGCCAGCAGCTTCGCCGGGTTTACGCAAGAGACCCAGTACTTC
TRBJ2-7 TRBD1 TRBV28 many CASSTGQGFSYEQYF TGTGCCAGCAGCACTGGACAGGGTTTCTCCTACGAGCAGTACTTC
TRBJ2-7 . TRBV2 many CASRDYLDEQYF TGTGCCAGCAGGGACTATTTGGACGAGCAGTACTTC
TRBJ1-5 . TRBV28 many CASSLLRGFSNQPQHF TGTGCCAGCAGTTTATTGAGGGGTTTTAGCAATCAGCCCCAGCATTTT
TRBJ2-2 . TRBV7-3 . CASSIAGPNTGGLFF TGTGCCAGCAGCATCGCGGGACCGAACACCGGGGGGCTGTTTTTT
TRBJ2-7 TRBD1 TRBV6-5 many CASSYSRQGDEQYF TGTGCCAGCAGTTACTCGAGACAGGGGGACGAGCAGTACTTC
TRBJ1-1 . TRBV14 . CASSRQTNINTEAFF TGTGCCAGCTCGCGGCAGACAAATATTAACACTGAAGCTTTCTTT
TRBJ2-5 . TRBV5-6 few CASSLATQAGETQYF TGTGCCAGCAGCTTGGCCACGCAGGCCGGGGAGACCCAGTACTTC
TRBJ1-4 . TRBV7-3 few CASTKGLTNEKLFF TGTGCCAGCACAAAGGGTTTAACTAATGAAAAACTGTTTTTT
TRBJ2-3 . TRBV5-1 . CASSLDGGTTDTQYF TGCGCCAGCAGCTTGGATGGCGGGACGACAGATACGCAGTATTTT
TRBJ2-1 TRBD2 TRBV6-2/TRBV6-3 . CASSYPRGAGENNEQFF TGTGCCAGCAGTTACCCCCGTGGAGCGGGGGAAAACAATGAGCAGTTCTTC
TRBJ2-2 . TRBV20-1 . CSALTGPGELFF TGCAGTGCTTTAACAGGGCCCGGGGAGCTGTTTTTT
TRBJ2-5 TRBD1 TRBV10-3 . CAISRTGEETQYF TGTGCCATCAGTAGGACAGGCGAAGAGACCCAGTACTTC
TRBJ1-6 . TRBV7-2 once CASSLGGTVGHSPLHF TGTGCCAGCAGCTTGGGGGGCACGGTGGGCCATTCACCCCTCCACTTT
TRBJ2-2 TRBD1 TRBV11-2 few CASSIRQGKGTGELFF TGTGCCAGCAGCATTCGACAGGGAAAAGGCACCGGGGAGCTGTTTTTT
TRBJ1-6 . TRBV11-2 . CASSSGGRNSPLHF TGTGCCAGCAGTTCTGGGGGGCGGAATTCACCCCTCCACTTT
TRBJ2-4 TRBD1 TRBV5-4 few CASSGDRGREAKNIQYF TGTGCCAGCAGCGGCGACAGGGGGCGCGAGGCCAAAAACATTCAGTACTTC
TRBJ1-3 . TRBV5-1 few CASSQTASGNTIYF TGCGCCAGCAGCCAGACAGCATCTGGAAACACCATATATTTT
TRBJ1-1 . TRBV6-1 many CASSGPVNTEAFF TGTGCCAGCTCGGGGCCAGTCAACACTGAAGCTTTCTTT
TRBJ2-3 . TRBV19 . CASTPDRGGEDTQYF TGTGCCAGTACTCCGGACAGAGGGGGTGAAGATACGCAGTATTTT
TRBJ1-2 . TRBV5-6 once CASSFMGRGALGYTF TGTGCCAGCAGCTTTATGGGACGGGGGGCATTGGGCTACACCTTC
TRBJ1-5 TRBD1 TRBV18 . CASSPQTGVGDQPQHF TGTGCCAGCTCACCCCAGACAGGGGTAGGGGATCAGCCCCAGCATTTT